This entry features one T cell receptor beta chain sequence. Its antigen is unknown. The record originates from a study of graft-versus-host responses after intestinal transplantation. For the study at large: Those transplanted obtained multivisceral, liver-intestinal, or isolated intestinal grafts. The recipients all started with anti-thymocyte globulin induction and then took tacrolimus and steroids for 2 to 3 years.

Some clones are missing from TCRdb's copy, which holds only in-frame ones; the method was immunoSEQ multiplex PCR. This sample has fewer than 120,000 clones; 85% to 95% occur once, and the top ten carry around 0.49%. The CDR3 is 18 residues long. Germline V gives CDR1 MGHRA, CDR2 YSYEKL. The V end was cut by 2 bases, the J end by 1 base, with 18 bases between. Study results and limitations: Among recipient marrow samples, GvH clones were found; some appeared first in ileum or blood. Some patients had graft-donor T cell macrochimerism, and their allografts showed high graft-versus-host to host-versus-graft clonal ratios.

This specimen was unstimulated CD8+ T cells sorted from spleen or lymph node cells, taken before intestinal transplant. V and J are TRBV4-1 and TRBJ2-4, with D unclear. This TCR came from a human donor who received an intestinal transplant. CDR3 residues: CASSQLLGWGNAKNIQYF. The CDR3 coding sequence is TGCGCCAGCAGCCAATTACTTGGGTGGGGTAACGCCAAAAACATTCAGTACTTC.